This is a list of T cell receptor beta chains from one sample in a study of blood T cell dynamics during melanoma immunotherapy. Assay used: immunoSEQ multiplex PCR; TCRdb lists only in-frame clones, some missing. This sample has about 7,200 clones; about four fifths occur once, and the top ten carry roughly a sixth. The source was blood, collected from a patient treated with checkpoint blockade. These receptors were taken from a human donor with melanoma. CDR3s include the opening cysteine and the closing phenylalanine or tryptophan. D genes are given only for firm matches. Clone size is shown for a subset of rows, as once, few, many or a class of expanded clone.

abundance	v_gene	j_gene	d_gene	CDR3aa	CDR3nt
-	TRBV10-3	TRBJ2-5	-	CAISELGPSGLYF	TGTGCCATCAGTGAGTTAGGACCCTCGGGGCTTTACTTC
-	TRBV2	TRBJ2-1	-	CASSARGQITNEQFF	TGTGCCAGCAGTGCGCGGGGGCAGATTACGAATGAGCAGTTCTTC
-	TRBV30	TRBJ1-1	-	CAWSSHMNTEAFF	TGTGCCTGGAGTTCCCACATGAACACTGAAGCTTTCTTT
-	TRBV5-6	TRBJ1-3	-	CASKNLGNTIYF	TGTGCCAGCAAGAACCTTGGAAACACCATATATTTT
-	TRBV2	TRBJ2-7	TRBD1	CASSPDRDPSYEQYF	TGTGCCAGCAGTCCAGACAGGGACCCCTCCTACGAGCAGTACTTC
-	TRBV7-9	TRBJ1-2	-	CASSFPRNAYGYTF	TGTGCCAGCAGCTTTCCCAGAAATGCCTATGGCTACACCTTC
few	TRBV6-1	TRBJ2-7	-	CASELQGEGAYEQYF	TGTGCCAGCGAGCTCCAGGGAGAGGGGGCCTACGAGCAGTACTTC
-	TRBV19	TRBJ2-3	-	CASSIGFPDTQYF	TGTGCCAGTAGTATAGGGTTTCCAGATACGCAGTATTTT
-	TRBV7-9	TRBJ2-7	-	CASSDDTAYEQYF	TGTGCCAGCAGCGACGACACCGCCTACGAGCAGTACTTC
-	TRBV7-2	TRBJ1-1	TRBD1	CASSRRQGNTEAFF	TGTGCCAGCAGCCGACGACAGGGGAACACTGAAGCTTTCTTT
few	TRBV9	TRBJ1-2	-	CASSVELGGYTF	TGTGCCAGCAGCGTAGAACTCGGGGGCTACACCTTC
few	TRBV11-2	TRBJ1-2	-	CASSVQGNGYTF	TGTGCCAGCAGCGTCCAGGGGAATGGCTACACCTTC
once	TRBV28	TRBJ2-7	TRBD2	CASFGGLAHEQYF	TGTGCCAGCTTTGGGGGACTAGCCCACGAGCAGTACTTC
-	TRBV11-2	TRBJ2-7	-	CASRSWGGRRSPGQYF	TGTGCCAGCAGATCCTGGGGCGGGCGAAGATCGCCGGGGCAGTACTTC
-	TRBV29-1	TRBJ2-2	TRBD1	CSVQGATGELFF	TGCAGCGTACAGGGGGCGACCGGGGAGCTGTTTTTT
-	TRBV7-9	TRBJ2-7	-	CASRPRGVGEVEQYF	TGTGCCAGCAGGCCCCGCGGGGTGGGAGAGGTTGAGCAGTACTTC
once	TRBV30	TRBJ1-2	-	CAWSVRGDTLYGYTF	TGTGCCTGGAGTGTACGCGGGGATACTCTCTATGGCTACACCTTC
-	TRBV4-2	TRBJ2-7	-	CASSQDTSGPSYEQYF	TGTGCCAGCAGCCAAGATACCAGCGGCCCCTCCTACGAGCAGTACTTC
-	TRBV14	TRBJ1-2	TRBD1	CASSQSGTVGYGYTF	TGTGCCAGCAGCCAATCGGGGACAGTAGGCTATGGCTACACCTTC
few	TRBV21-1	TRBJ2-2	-	CASSKEVREVVRELFF	TGTGCCAGCAGCAAAGAAGTCAGGGAGGTGGTCAGGGAGCTGTTTTTT
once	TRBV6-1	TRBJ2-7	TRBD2	CASSDSGRATYEQYF	TGTGCCAGCAGTGATTCCGGGAGGGCTACCTACGAGCAGTACTTC
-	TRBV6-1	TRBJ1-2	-	CASSEAVGLYGYTF	TGTGCCAGCAGTGAAGCAGTAGGCCTTTATGGCTACACCTTC
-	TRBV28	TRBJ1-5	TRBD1	CASRWGTGMSMYRQPQHF	TGTGCCAGCAGGTGGGGGACAGGGATGAGTATGTATCGTCAGCCCCAGCATTTT
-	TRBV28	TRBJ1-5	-	CASSPGDISNQPQHF	TGTGCCAGCAGTCCCGGGGACATTAGCAATCAGCCCCAGCATTTT
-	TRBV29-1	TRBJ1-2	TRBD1	CSASQGASGYTF	TGCAGCGCATCACAGGGGGCAAGTGGCTACACCTTC
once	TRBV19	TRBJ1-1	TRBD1	CASSRAGTGAGEAFF	TGTGCCAGTAGTAGGGCCGGGACAGGGGCAGGAGAAGCTTTCTTT
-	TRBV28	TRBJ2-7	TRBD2	CASSPHRGGDHSYEQYF	TGTGCCAGCAGTCCGCACCGGGGGGGAGATCACTCCTACGAGCAGTACTTC
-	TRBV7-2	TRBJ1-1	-	CASSPGHMNTEAFF	TGTGCCAGCAGCCCGGGACACATGAACACTGAAGCTTTCTTT
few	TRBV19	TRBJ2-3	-	CASSTTSTDTQYF	TGTGCCAGTAGTACCACTAGCACAGATACGCAGTATTTT
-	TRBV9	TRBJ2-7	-	CASSVESGTLHEQYF	TGTGCCAGCAGCGTAGAAAGCGGCACCCTCCACGAGCAGTACTTC
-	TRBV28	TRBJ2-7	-	CASSLIAGGRHSYEQYF	TGTGCCAGCAGTTTAATCGCAGGGGGGCGTCACTCCTACGAGCAGTACTTC
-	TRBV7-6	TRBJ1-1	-	CASSLFIDTEAFF	TGTGCCAGCAGCTTATTTATCGACACTGAAGCTTTCTTT
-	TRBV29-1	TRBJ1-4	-	CSVEPGGEEKLFF	TGCAGCGTTGAGCCCGGGGGCGAGGAAAAACTGTTTTTT
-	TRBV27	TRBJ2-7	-	CASSLQTAQAYEQYF	TGTGCCAGCAGTTTACAGACAGCTCAAGCCTACGAGCAGTACTTC
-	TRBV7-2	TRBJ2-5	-	CASSLVGADQETQYF	TGTGCCAGCAGCCTAGTGGGGGCGGACCAAGAGACCCAGTACTTC
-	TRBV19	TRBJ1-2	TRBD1	CASSIGTAYGYTF	TGTGCCAGTAGTATCGGGACAGCTTATGGCTACACCTTC
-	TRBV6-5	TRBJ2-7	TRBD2	CASSGTNTGFYEQYF	TGTGCCAGCAGTGGGACTAATACGGGATTCTACGAGCAGTACTTC
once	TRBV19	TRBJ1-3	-	CATSKGRRGSGNTIYF	TGTGCCACATCAAAGGGACGTCGAGGCTCTGGAAACACCATATATTTT
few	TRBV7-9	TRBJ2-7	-	CASSQGSEQYF	TGTGCCAGCAGCCAAGGGAGCGAGCAGTACTTC
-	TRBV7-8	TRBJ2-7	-	CASSVDRSYEQYF	TGTGCCAGCAGCGTGGACCGTTCCTACGAGCAGTACTTC
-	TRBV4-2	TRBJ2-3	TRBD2	CASSQDPGEGSDTQYF	TGTGCCAGCAGCCAAGATCCGGGGGAGGGGTCAGATACGCAGTATTTT
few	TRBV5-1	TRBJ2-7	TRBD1	CASSPTGKYEQYF	TGCGCCAGCAGCCCGACAGGGAAATACGAGCAGTACTTC
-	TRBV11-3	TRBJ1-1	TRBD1	CASSLDRDREAFF	TGTGCCAGCAGCTTAGATCGGGACAGGGAAGCTTTCTTT
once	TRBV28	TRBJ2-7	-	CASSVGVGYEQYF	TGTGCCAGCAGTGTTGGGGTGGGATACGAGCAGTACTTC
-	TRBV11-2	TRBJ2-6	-	CASSLERSGANVLTF	TGTGCCAGCAGCTTAGAAAGGTCTGGGGCCAACGTCCTGACTTTC
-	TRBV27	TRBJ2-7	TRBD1	CASSLGTDLGLYEQYF	TGTGCCAGCAGTTTAGGGACAGACCTCGGCCTCTACGAGCAGTACTTC
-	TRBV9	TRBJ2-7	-	CASSVVPDSNEQYF	TGTGCCAGCAGCGTAGTCCCAGACTCGAACGAGCAGTACTTC
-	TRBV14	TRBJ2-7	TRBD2	CASRVSGFNEQYF	TGTGCCAGCAGAGTTAGCGGGTTCAACGAGCAGTACTTC
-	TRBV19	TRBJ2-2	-	CASMGGAGELFF	TGTGCCAGTATGGGGGGCGCCGGGGAGCTGTTTTTT
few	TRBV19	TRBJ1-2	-	CASSTGLSNGYTF	TGTGCCAGTAGTACCGGGTTAAGTAATGGCTACACCTTC